These 15 T cell receptor beta chains originate from one sample sequenced in a study of early T cells in non-severe SARS-CoV-2 infection. TCRdb called the 5' RACE reads again in MiXCR, with one record for every CDR3 protein. The table includes about 57,000 distinct CDR3 sequences, approximately 9.3% detected once. The material sequenced was whole blood. The receptors were gathered from an adult who was a healthcare worker with PCR-confirmed SARS-CoV-2 infection or an uninfected control (not recorded which).

V and J are TRBV29-1 and TRBJ2-7; 9 nucleotides agree with TRBD2. Trimming took 4 bases from V and 4 from J; bases not matched to a gene: 5. The CDR3 consists of 13 residues. Germline CDR1 and CDR2: SQVTM and ANQGSEA. As DNA, the CDR3 is TGCAGCGTTGCCGGCGGGAGGGGGTACGAGCAGTACTTC. It translates to CSVAGGRGYEQYF.

To note about this clonotype: One base away lies a much larger clone, so this may be a sequencing read error. The J gene is TRBJ1-4, the V gene TRBV7-9; D is uncertain. The germline V gene encodes CDR1 SEHNR and CDR2 FQNEAQ (reference sequence). The CDR3 extends over 11 amino acids. The CDR3 protein is CVSSFSEKLFF. The CDR3, as DNA: TGTGTCAGCAGCTTCAGCGAAAAACTGTTTTTT.

This clonotype has ten or more counts. This chain uses TRBV30 with TRBJ2-7; D might be TRBD1 (6 bases). V was cut by 3 bases and J by 3 bases, with 12 bases left in between. The germline gives CDR1 GTSNPN, CDR2 SVGIG (reference sequence). The CDR3 is 13 residues long. The DNA of the CDR3 is TGTGCCTGGAGCCGGGACATCAACTACGAGCAGTACTTC. It yields the protein CAWSRDINYEQYF.

The rearrangement uses TRBV20-1 and TRBJ2-1; D not resolved. The ends were cut back, 5 bases at V and 4 bases at J, with 15 bases in the middle. From germline, CDR1 is DFQATT and CDR2 SNEGSKA (reference sequence). This CDR3 is built from 14 residues. The CDR3 DNA follows: TGCAGTGCTGAGAACATTGCGGAGTACAATGAGCAGTTCTTC. Translating it yields CSAENIAEYNEQFF.

This clonotype was detected only a few times. The chain uses TRBV5-5 and TRBJ2-3; D remains ambiguous. V was clipped by 0 bases and J by 6 bases, with 11 bases between them. The CDR3 extends over 14 amino acids. Germline V lookup: CDR1 SGHKS, CDR2 YYEKEE (reference sequence). Written as DNA, the CDR3 is TGTGCCAGCAGCTTGGTTACTACTTCTGATACGCAGTATTTT. Protein: CASSLVTTSDTQYF. The full variable domain, in which reference TRBV5-5 and TRBJ2-3 provide the parts outside the CDR3, is DAGVTQSPTHLIKTRGQQVTLRCSPISGHKSVSWYQQVLGQGPQFIFQYYEKEERGRGNFPDRFSARQFPNYSSELNVNALLLGDSALYLCASSLVTTSDTQYFGPGTRLTVL.

This clonotype was counted at least ten times. The rearrangement uses TRBV20-1 and TRBJ2-1; TRBD2 matches at 13 bases. This CDR3 contains 16 residues. Trimming took 5 bases from V and 1 from J; bases not matched to a gene: 5. CDR1 and CDR2 (germline): DFQATT, SNEGSKA (reference sequence). The CDR3 nucleotides read TGCAGTGCTGGGGGGACTAGCGGGACTTCCTACAATGAGCAGTTCTTC. Its protein product is CSAGGTSGTSYNEQFF.

This clonotype was picked up many times. The rearrangement links TRBV6-2 or TRBV6-3 to TRBJ2-4; no clear D gene. The length of the CDR3 is 18 residues. V was pared by 2 bases and J by 0 bases, with 17 bases between. Per the germline V gene, CDR1 is MNHEY and CDR2 is SVGEGT. CDR3 region: CASSYRDWDFLAKNIQYF. The CDR3 DNA is TGTGCCAGCAGTTACCGAGACTGGGATTTTCTAGCCAAAAACATTCAGTACTTC.

This clonotype has at least ten counts. This sequence joins TRBV20-1 and TRBJ2-1; TRBD1 agrees at 12 bases. Germline V gene data show CDR1 as DFQATT and CDR2 as SNEGSKA (reference sequence). This CDR3 is built from 14 residues. Losses at the gene ends were 3 bases for V and 6 bases for J; bases not matched to a gene: 3. The CDR3 nucleotides are TGCAGTGCTAGTTGGGACAGGGGGCGCAATGAGCAGTTCTTC. Residues: CSASWDRGRNEQFF.

V usage is TRBV4-2 and J usage is TRBJ2-4; TRBD1 is a possible D gene (5 bases). The V gene lost 0 bases and the J gene lost 11 bases, with 14 bases spanning the gap. CDR1 and CDR2 from the germline V gene are LGHNA and YNFKEQ. The CDR3 length is 14 residues. The CDR3 region is CASSQDRQGTVQYF. The CDR3 region has the DNA TGTGCCAGCAGCCAAGATCGTCAGGGTACAGTTCAGTACTTC.

This clonotype was observed at least ten times. This rearrangement joins TRBV20-1 to TRBJ1-1; tentatively, D is TRBD1 (6 bases). The length of the CDR3 is 16 residues. Trimming removed 0 bases at V and 4 bases at J, with 18 bases between. Germline loops: CDR1 DFQATT, CDR2 SNEGSKA (reference sequence). CDR3 sequence (DNA): TGCAGTGCTAGAGATATGGCCAGGGGAGGAACCACTGAAGCTTTCTTT. Amino acid sequence: CSARDMARGGTTEAFF.

This rearrangement joins TRBV24-1 to TRBJ2-1; 13 nucleotides match TRBD2. Germline CDR1 reads KGHDR; CDR2 reads SFDVKD. The junction had 9 bases not matched to a gene; V was cut back by 7 bases and J by 7 bases. The CDR3 totals 16 residues. CDR3: CATSLGTSGIVNEQFF. The CDR3 region has the DNA TGTGCCACCAGCCTCGGGACTAGCGGGATTGTTAATGAGCAGTTCTTC.

The chain employs TRBV19 and TRBJ2-1; TRBD1 matches 7 bases. The J segment lost 5 bases and the V segment lost 7 bases, leaving 11 bases of the junction unmatched. The CDR3 has 15 amino acids. In germline, CDR1 is LNHDA, CDR2 SQIVND (reference sequence). CDR3 sequence reads: CASNLGTAIDNEQFF. The CDR3 bases are TGTGCCAGTAACTTAGGGACAGCAATAGACAATGAGCAGTTCTTC.

This clonotype appeared many times. The chain uses TRBV4-1 and TRBJ1-1; D remains unclear. Germline CDR1 and CDR2: MGHRA and YSYEKL. Trimming took 0 bases from V and 1 from J, leaving 18 bases between them. CDR3 length equals 18 residues. The CDR3 sequence is CASSQDIKTDGSNTEAFF. The CDR3 bases are TGCGCCAGCAGCCAAGATATAAAGACGGACGGTTCGAACACTGAAGCTTTCTTT.

This clonotype showed up many times. The gene calls are TRBV2 and TRBJ2-7; 8 bases fit TRBD2. This CDR3 is 14 amino acids long. J was trimmed by 2 bases and V by 8 bases; bases with no gene match: 8. CDR1 is SNHLY and CDR2 is FYNNEI in the germline V gene. The CDR3 coding sequence is TGTGCCAGCTGGCGGGAGGCCACCACCTACGAGCAGTACTTC. Translation: CASWREATTYEQYF.

Ten or more counts support this clonotype. V usage is TRBV7-3 and J usage is TRBJ2-1, with D uncertain. Germline-derived CDR1 and CDR2 are SGHTA and FQGTGA. The CDR3 extends over 17 amino acids. The V gene lost 1 base and the J gene lost 8 bases, with 21 bases spanning the gap. The CDR3 sequence: CASSLMGIGKRMDEQFF. DNA for the CDR3: TGTGCCAGCAGCTTAATGGGAATAGGAAAGAGGATGGATGAGCAGTTCTTC.